This T cell receptor (beta chain) was obtained from a study of prognosis after radiotherapy for stage I lung cancer. About the research overall: Stage I lung tumors that were newly diagnosed and primary were found in approximately 15 patients, while about five patients had oligometastatic NSCLC after surgical resection of the primary tumor. With around 13 men and six or seven women, the cohort's median age was approximately 74 years, range about 50–85.

Study-wide results and limits: In patients who developed distant metastases, Shannon entropy measured after stereotactic body radiation therapy was lower, and baseline Shannon entropy was not associated with metastases.

From genomic DNA, TCR beta CDR3 was amplified by two-round multiplex PCR. Every TRBV and TRBJ gene had its own specific primer in first-round PCR. MiXCR was run by TCRdb on the multiplex PCR reads, yielding one entry per CDR3 protein. The sample lists more than 15,000 distinct CDR3 sequences, roughly 30% seen once, with around 27% in the top ten. In its sample, this clonotype was seen many times. Its target is unknown. This clonotype was obtained from a donor over 45 with non-small cell lung cancer. The material was PBMCs, obtained before or after stereotactic body radiation therapy (not recorded which).

CDR3 residues: CASSRENQPQHF. The CDR3 DNA is TGTGCCAGCTCGCGAGAAAATCAGCCCCAGCATTTT. The chain carries TRBV18 and TRBJ1-5, with no clear D. Trimming took off 6 bases at V and 4 bases at J, with 7 bases between the two ends. CDR3 length equals 12 residues. Per germline, CDR1 KGHSH and CDR2 LQKENI. Combining the CDR3 with reference TRBV18 and TRBJ1-5 gives the whole variable domain NAGVMQNPRHLVRRRGQEARLRCSPMKGHSHVYWYRQLPEEGLKFMVYLQKENIIDESGMPKERFSAEFPKEGPSILRIQQVVRGDSAAYFCASSRENQPQHFGDGTRLSIL.